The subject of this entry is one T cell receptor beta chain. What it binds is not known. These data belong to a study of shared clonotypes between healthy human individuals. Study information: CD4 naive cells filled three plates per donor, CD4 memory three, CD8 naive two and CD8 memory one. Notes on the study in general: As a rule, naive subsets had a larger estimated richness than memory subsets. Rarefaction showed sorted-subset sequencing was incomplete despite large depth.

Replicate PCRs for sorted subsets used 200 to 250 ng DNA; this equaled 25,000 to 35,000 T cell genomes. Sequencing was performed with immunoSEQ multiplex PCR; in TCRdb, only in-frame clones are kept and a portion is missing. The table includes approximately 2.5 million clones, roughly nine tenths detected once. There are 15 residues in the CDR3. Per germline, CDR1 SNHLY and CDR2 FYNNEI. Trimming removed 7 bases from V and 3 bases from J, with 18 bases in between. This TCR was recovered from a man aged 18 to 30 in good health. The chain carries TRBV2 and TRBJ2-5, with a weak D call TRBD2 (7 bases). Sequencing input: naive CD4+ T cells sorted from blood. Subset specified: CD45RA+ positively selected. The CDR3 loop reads CASTPEAGAKETQYF. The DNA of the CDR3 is TGTGCCAGCACCCCCGAGGCGGGGGCGAAAGAGACCCAGTACTTC.